The source of this T cell receptor beta chain is a study of blood T cell repertoires in COVID-19. The CDR3 totals 17 residues. Germline CDR1 and CDR2: SGHVS and FQNEAQ. V lost 5 bases, J lost 1 base, and 15 bases lay in between. TCRdb's copy holds only in-frame clones and misses some; the assay was immunoSEQ multiplex PCR. The repertoire has 120,000 or so clones, under 90% of them found once; the top ten carry 3.5% to 5.5%. The source material was peripheral blood. The rearrangement links TRBV7-8 to TRBJ2-6, with a tentative D call TRBD1 (6 bases). The clonotype comes from a woman aged 65 to 85 with acute or convalescent COVID-19. CDR3 nucleotide sequence: TGTGCCAGCAGCACCGACAGGATAGGATCTGGGGCCAACGTCCTGACTTTC. Its translation is CASSTDRIGSGANVLTF. Full variable domain (rest looked up from reference TRBV7-8 and TRBJ2-6): GAGVSQSPRYKVAKRGQDVALRCDPISGHVSLFWYQQALGQGPEFLTYFQNEAQLDKSGLPSDRFFAERPEGSVSTLKIQRTQQEDSAVYLCASSTDRIGSGANVLTFGAGSRLTVL.